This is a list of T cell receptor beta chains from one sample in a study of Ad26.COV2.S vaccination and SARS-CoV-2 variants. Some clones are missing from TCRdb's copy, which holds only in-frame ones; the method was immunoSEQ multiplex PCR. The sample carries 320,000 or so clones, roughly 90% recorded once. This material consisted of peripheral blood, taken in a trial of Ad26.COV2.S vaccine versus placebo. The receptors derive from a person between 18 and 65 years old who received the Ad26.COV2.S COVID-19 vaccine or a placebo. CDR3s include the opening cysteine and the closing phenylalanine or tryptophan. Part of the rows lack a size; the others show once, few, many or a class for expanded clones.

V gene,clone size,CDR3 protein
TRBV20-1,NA,CSASDPAEAFF
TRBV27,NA,CASSPKGFFLSPLHF
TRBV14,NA,CASSQVRPDTQYF
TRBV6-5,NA,CASRRLAGGLNEQFF
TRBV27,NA,CASSPLGAGGLETQYF
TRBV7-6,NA,CASSLVGRTNTGELFF
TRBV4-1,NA,CASSQEDKSYYEQYF
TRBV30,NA,CAWTLGYTDTQYF
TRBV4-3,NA,CASSRAGPLLNTEAFF
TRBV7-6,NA,CASSTGTGVDEQYF
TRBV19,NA,CASRPIAGNSYNEQFF
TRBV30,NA,CAWSSTSGSFSDIQYF
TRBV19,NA,CASSSGFTEAFF
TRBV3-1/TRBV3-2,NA,CASSQVLVGARPHEQYF
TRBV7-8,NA,CASRPLGEQYF
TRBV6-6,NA,CASSYTFQGGIEKLFF
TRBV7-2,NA,CASSPDRGYPEAFF
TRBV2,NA,CASIRGLTYNEQFF
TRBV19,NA,CASSSWDGQVFYGYTF
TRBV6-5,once,CASSYSGLGGEETQYF
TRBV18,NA,CASSPELLTNQPQHF
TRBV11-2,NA,CASSFNPDAQDPRAGGYTF
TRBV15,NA,CATGSFQSEQFF
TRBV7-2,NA,CASSFGAGGNEKLFF
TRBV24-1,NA,CATSTGNYYGYTF
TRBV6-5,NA,CASRTLESSGELFF
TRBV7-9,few,CASSSSGTAGYSPSTF
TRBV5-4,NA,CASSPDPPPSETQYF
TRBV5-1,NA,CASGSLAGTDTQYF
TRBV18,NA,CASSPPLQESLEADTQYF
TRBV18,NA,CASTTGTEAFF
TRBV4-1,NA,CASSQVRRGLGYGYTF
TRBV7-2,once,CASSLAGGAGEKLFF
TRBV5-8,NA,CASSSGQGLSPLHF
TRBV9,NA,CASSVSVGEGTGELFF
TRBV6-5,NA,CASWGGNTEAFF
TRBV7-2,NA,CASSLLNIQYF
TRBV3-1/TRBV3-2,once,CASSQFWGDQPQHF
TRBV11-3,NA,CASSLREVMNTEAFF
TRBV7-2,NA,CASREDSGLLHEQYF
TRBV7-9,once,CASSPQGVNQPQHF
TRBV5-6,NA,CASSATGQTGELFF
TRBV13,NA,CASSPPSPYEQYF
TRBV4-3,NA,CASSQGKGQFTGELFF
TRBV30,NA,CAWSPGQEAFF
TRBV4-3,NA,CASSQESTSRPLVGANVLTF
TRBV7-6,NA,CASSLQMSSYEQYF
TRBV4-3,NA,CASSQEERGAYEQYF
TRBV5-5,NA,CASSPDTEAFF
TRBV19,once,CASSPGPYTGELFF
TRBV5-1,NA,CASSLGAANTEAFF
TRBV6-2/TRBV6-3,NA,CASSYVRDEQFF
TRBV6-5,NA,CATRGGNTIYF
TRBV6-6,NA,CASSLSGQGNSPLHF
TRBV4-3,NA,CASSLGLVVDEQFF
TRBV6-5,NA,CASSKLTGTGGTF